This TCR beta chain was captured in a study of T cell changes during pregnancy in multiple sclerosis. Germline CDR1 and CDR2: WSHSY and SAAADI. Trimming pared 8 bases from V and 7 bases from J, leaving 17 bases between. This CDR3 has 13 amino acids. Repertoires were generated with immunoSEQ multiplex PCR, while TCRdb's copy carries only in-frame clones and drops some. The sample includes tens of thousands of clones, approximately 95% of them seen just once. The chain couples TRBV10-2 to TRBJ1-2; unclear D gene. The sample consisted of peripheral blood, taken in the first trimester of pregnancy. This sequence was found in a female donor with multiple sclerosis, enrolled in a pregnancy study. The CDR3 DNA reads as TGCGCCAGCGAGCTAAAGGGAGGCGTTGGCTACACCTTC. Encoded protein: CASELKGGVGYTF.